The source of this T cell receptor (beta chain) is a study of metastatic and nonmetastatic thyroid tumors. Study context: Blood and tumor or nodule tissue repertoires from malignant and benign thyroid patients were compared. Findings of the study overall: Malignant tumors reportedly showed significantly higher TCR beta diversity than benign nodules in both blood and tumor.

As originally analysed: CDR3 was compared across clinicopathological groups, and the resulting differences were used to build a distant-metastasis classifier for papillary thyroid cancer. MiXCR re-clonotyped the PCR reads for TCRdb. The V and J calls were not made by the authors but by TCRdb's processing. The sample records just under 45,000 clones, roughly 3.1% being singletons. In regard to this clone: Its antigen remains unidentified.

Patients were all untreated before their thyroid surgery. Germline V lookup: CDR1 SGHAT, CDR2 FQNNGV. The trim removed 6 bases at V and 4 bases at J, leaving 10 bases unmatched. The CDR3 has 16 residues. This receptor was identified in a female donor with papillary thyroid cancer or a benign thyroid nodule (not recorded which). Some clones in this sample may be carry-over from other donors' samples. The gene calls are TRBV11-2 and TRBJ2-1, with 9 bases aligning to TRBD1. Specimen: blood. CDR3 bases: TGTGCCAGCAGTTCTACCGGGACAGGGATTTACAATGAGCAGTTCTTC. Residues: CASSSTGTGIYNEQFF.